This TCR beta chain was profiled in a study of blood T cell repertoires in COVID-19. Study as a whole: The United States, Italy and Spain provided the acute and convalescent COVID-19 samples.

Per the authors' pipeline: Amplification of reference gene primers provided the estimated nucleated cell counts. The assay was immunoSEQ multiplex PCR, and TCRdb's table has in-frame clones only and misses some. That table gives V, J and clone size, and the DNA gave D and trimming. The data contain roughly 20,000 clones, around nine tenths of them seen just once; the ten biggest clones take up 6.3%. CDR3 size: 13 residues. V shed 5 bases and J shed 3 bases, with 11 bases lying between them. Input material: peripheral blood. The TCR was taken from an elderly woman with active COVID-19. V and J are TRBV12-3 or TRBV12-4 and TRBJ2-7; possibly TRBD2 for D (5 bases). Here the CDR3 reads CASSPFGVYEQYF. The CDR3 DNA reads TGTGCCAGCAGTCCTTTCGGGGTCTACGAGCAGTACTTC.